The 7 T cell receptor beta chains in this list originate from one sample, sequenced in a study of regulatory T cells in long-lasting Graves disease. Combining iRepertoire HTBI primers with Arm-PCR of CDR3 regions, the authors built TCR beta libraries. One entry per CDR3 protein results from TCRdb running MiXCR on the multiplex PCR reads. Here the sample spans 440,000 or so distinct CDR3 sequences, 14% to 15% being singletons. Indicated time point: newly diagnosed GD, antithyroid drugs for less than 3 months. TCR sequences were obtained from RNA taken from PBMCs. The sample was also linked to a second study, of T cells in Graves' hyperthyroidism and ophthalmopathy.

The material was peripheral blood mononuclear cells (PBMCs), obtained at new diagnosis, from a patient treated with antithyroid drugs. These receptors were obtained from a woman aged 30 to 39 with Graves disease.

In its sample, this clonotype was seen many times. CDR3 coding DNA: TGTGCCAGCAGCAAAGAGGGGGAGTCAAACACAGATACGCAGTATTTT. It yields the protein CASSKEGESNTDTQYF. The chain uses TRBV5-6 and TRBJ2-3, with TRBD1 as a possible D gene (6 bases). CDR1 SGHDT and CDR2 YYEEEE come from the germline V gene. CDR3 size: 16 residues. V lost 4 bases and J 2 bases, leaving 17 bases between the germline ends. Supplemented by reference TRBV5-6 and TRBJ2-3, the full variable domain reads DAGVTQSPTHLIKTRGQQVTLRCSPKSGHDTVSWYQQALGQGPQFIFQYYEEEERQRGNFPDRFSGHQFPNYSSELNVNALLLGDSALYLCASSKEGESNTDTQYFGPGTRLTVL.

This CDR3 is CATSDSQRGDTQYF. In DNA form, the CDR3 reads TGTGCCACCAGTGATTCCCAGCGGGGCGATACGCAGTATTTT. This rearrangement joins TRBV24-1 to TRBJ2-3, with 7 nucleotides matching TRBD2. V shed 2 bases and J 6 bases; nucleotides not matched to a gene: 4. Per germline, CDR1 KGHDR and CDR2 SFDVKD. The CDR3 has 14 residues.

This clonotype occurred many times. In DNA, the CDR3 is TGTGCCAGCAGCCTATCCCTTGAAGGAACCTACGAGCAGTACTTC. This encodes CASSLSLEGTYEQYF. The chain combines TRBV27 with TRBJ2-7; D gene unclear. The V gene lost 6 bases and the J gene lost 2 bases, with 17 bases spanning the gap. Germline V lookup: CDR1 MNHEY, CDR2 SMNVEV (reference sequence). The CDR3 spans 15 residues.

The chain's CDR3 is CASGIRQDTEAFF. CDR3 DNA sequence: TGTGCTAGTGGGATAAGACAGGACACTGAAGCTTTCTTT. The gene calls are TRBV12-5 and TRBJ1-1, with D perhaps matching TRBD1 (6 bases). Germline values: CDR1 LGHNT, CDR2 FRNRAP. The length of the CDR3 is 13 residues. The germline V and J ends were trimmed by 6 bases and 3 bases, with 11 bases remaining between them.

This clonotype was observed at least ten times. The chain joins TRBV12-3 or TRBV12-4 to TRBJ2-2; 10 nucleotides line up with TRBD2. This CDR3 region has 14 residues. After removal of 4 bases from V and 6 bases from J, the junction contained 2 bases not matched to a gene. CDR3: CASSSSGRAGELFF. For the CDR3, the DNA is TGTGCCAGCAGTTCAAGCGGGAGGGCCGGGGAGCTGTTTTTT.

This clonotype showed up just a few times. The chain employs TRBV4-1 and TRBJ1-6; D not certain. Between the trimmed V and J ends, which lost 4 bases and 9 bases, there was a span of 13 bases. Per germline, CDR1 MGHRA and CDR2 YSYEKL. The CDR3 covers 14 residues. As DNA, the CDR3 is TGCGCCAGCAGCCTCATGACATCTACTTCACCCCTCCACTTT. Translating it yields CASSLMTSTSPLHF.

Only a few counts were recorded for this clonotype. The chain couples TRBV24-1 to TRBJ2-1; tentatively, D is TRBD2 (5 bases). This CDR3 region has 14 residues. The germline CDR1 and CDR2 sequences are KGHDR and SFDVKD. V was trimmed by 3 bases and J by 9 bases, leaving 14 bases between them. The CDR3 sequence is CATSDGLDRGEQFF. CDR3 DNA sequence: TGTGCCACCAGTGATGGCCTAGATCGGGGTGAGCAGTTCTTC.